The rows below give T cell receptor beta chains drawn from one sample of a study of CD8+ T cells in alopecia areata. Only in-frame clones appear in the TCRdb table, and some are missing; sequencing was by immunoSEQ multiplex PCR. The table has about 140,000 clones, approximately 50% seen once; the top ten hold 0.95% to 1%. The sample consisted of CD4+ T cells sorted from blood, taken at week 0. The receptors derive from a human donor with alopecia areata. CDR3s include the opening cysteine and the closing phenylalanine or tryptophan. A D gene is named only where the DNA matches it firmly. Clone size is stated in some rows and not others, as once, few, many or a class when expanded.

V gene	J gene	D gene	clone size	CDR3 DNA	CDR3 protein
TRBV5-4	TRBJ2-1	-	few	TGTGCCAGCAGCCGTCAGGGGTACAATGAGCAGTTCTTC	CASSRQGYNEQFF
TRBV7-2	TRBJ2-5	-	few	TGTGCCAGCAGCTACAGAGCAGAGACCCAGTACTTC	CASSYRAETQYF
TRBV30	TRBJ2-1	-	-	TGTGCCTGGACCCGACAGGCGGGGTACAATGAGCAGTTCTTC	CAWTRQAGYNEQFF
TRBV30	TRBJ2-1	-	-	TGTGCCTGGAGTGTAGGAGGGGTAATGAAGTTCTTC	CAWSVGGVMKFF
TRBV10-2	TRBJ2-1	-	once	TGCGCCAGCAGTCTCTTAGGGCTACCCTACAATGAGCAGTTCTTC	CASSLLGLPYNEQFF
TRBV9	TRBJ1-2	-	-	TGTGCCAGCAGCGTGGGGAGGCGTGGGGTCAACGGCTACACCTTC	CASSVGRRGVNGYTF
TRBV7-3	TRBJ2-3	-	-	TGTGCCAGCAGCTTCTCCGGGGCTAGCGACGCAGATACGCAGTATTTT	CASSFSGASDADTQYF
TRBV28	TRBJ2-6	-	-	TGTGCCAGCAACCCTGGGGGTAACCCTGGGGCCAACGTCCTGACTTTC	CASNPGGNPGANVLTF
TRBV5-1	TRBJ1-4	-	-	TGCGCCAGCAGAGCTAAGGGGGGCCATGATGAAAAACTGTTTTTT	CASRAKGGHDEKLFF
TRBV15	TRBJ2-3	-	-	TGTGCCACCAGCAGAGATTTGGTTCGGCAGCCCCCAGATACGCAGTATTTT	CATSRDLVRQPPDTQYF
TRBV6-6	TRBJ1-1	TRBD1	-	TGTGCCAGCAGCCTCATTGGACAGGGAAACACTGAAGCTTTCTTT	CASSLIGQGNTEAFF
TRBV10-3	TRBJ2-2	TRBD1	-	TGTGCCATCAGTGCCATTGACAGGGGGGAAACCGGGGAGCTGTTTTTT	CAISAIDRGETGELFF
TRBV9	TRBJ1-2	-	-	TGTGCCAGCAGCGTAGCTCCCGGGGCAGGGTATGGCTACACCTTC	CASSVAPGAGYGYTF
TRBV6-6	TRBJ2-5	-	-	TGTGCCAGCATCGACGCTCCGGGTTGGGAGACCCAGTACTTC	CASIDAPGWETQYF
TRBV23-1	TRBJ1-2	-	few	TGCGCCAGCACCCTATCCGGCGAGCAACGGGGCTATGGCTACACCTTC	CASTLSGEQRGYGYTF
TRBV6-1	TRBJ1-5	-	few	TGTGCCAGCAGTGTCGGAGGCAATCAGCCCCAGCATTTT	CASSVGGNQPQHF
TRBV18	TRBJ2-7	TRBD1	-	TGTGCCAGCTCACCGCCGACAGGGGCGAGAAACGAGCAGTACTTC	CASSPPTGARNEQYF
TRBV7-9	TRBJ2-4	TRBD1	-	TGTGCCAGCAGCTTGGGTTTGCTCAGGGGGCCCAAAAACATTCAGTACTTC	CASSLGLLRGPKNIQYF
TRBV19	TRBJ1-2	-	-	TGTGCCCCCCGCGGGGGACTCTATGGCTACACCTTC	CAPRGGLYGYTF
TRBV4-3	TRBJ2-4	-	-	TGCGCCAGCAGCCAAGATATAGGGGTAGTAGCCAAAAACATTCAGTACTTC	CASSQDIGVVAKNIQYF
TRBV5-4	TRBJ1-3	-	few	TGTGCCAGCAGCTTGCCCGGGGGCTCTGGAAACACCATATATTTT	CASSLPGGSGNTIYF
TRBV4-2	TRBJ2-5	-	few	TGTGCCAGCAGCCATCGAGTCCAGGGGGGGGGAGAGACCCAGTACTTC	CASSHRVQGGGETQYF
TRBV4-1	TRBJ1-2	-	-	TGCGCCAGCAGCCAAGATTCACCTGAGGGCGCGTATCACACCTTC	CASSQDSPEGAYHTF
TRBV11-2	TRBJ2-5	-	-	TGTGCCAGCAGCTTACGGAGGGGAGTTGCAGAGACCCAGTACTTC	CASSLRRGVAETQYF
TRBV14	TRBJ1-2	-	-	TGTGCCAGCAGCCAAGATATCAGGGGTGTTAGCTACACCTTC	CASSQDIRGVSYTF
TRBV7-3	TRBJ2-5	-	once	TGTGCCAGCAAGGTGGAGGGCCGGTCGGAGACCCAGTACTTC	CASKVEGRSETQYF
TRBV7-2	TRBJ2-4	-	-	TGTGCCAGCAGCTGGAGGCCACAGCAGGGGATTCAGTACTTC	CASSWRPQQGIQYF
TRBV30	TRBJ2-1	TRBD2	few	TGTGCCTGGACTACAGCGGGAGCGAACTCCTACAATGAGCAGTTCTTC	CAWTTAGANSYNEQFF
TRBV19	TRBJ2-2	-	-	TGTGCCAGTAGTTGGATTGCGGCCACCGGGGAGCTGTTTTTT	CASSWIAATGELFF
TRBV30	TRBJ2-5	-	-	TGTGCCTGGAGTGTAGGTCAGGGAGGCAAGACCCAGTACTTC	CAWSVGQGGKTQYF
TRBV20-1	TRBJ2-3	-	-	TGCAGTGCTCGCACAGATACGCAGTATTTT	CSARTDTQYF
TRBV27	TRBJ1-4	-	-	TGTGCCAGCAGTTTCCGGCCAACTAATGAAAAACTGTTTTTT	CASSFRPTNEKLFF
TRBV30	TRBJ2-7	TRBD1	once	TGTGCCTGGGCGGGACAGGGTGCGTACGAGCAGTACTTC	CAWAGQGAYEQYF
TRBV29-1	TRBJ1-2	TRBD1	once	TGCAGTGGTGGGACAGGGCTCGATGGCTACACCTTC	CSGGTGLDGYTF
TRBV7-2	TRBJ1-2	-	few	TGTGCCAGCAGCTTAAAGACGGGTTTCTATGGCTACACCTTC	CASSLKTGFYGYTF
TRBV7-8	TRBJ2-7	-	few	TGTGCCAGCAGCTTAGCCCCAGGCCGCTTGGAGCAGTACTTC	CASSLAPGRLEQYF
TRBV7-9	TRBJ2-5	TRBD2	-	TGTGCCAGCAGCCTAGTGACTAGCGGGATACAGACCCAGTACTTC	CASSLVTSGIQTQYF
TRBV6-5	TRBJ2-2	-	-	TGTGCCAGCAGTTACTCGGGGCTTCAGGCCGGGGAGCTGTTTTTT	CASSYSGLQAGELFF
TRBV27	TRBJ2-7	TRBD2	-	TGTGCCAGCAGTTTATACGGGAGGGATGGGGAGCAGTACTTC	CASSLYGRDGEQYF
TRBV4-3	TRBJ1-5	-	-	TGCGCCAGCAGCCAAGATCAGGGAACGGCTAATCAGCCCCAGCATTTT	CASSQDQGTANQPQHF
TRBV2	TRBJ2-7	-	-	TGTGCCAGCAGTGAGGGTTCCTACGAGCAGTACTTC	CASSEGSYEQYF
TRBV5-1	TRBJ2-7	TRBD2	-	TGCGCCAGCAGCTTGGATAGCGGGAGTATCTACGAGCAGTACTTC	CASSLDSGSIYEQYF
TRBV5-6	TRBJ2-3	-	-	TGTGCCAGCAGCTTTGGGATTCGCACAGATACGCAGTATTTT	CASSFGIRTDTQYF